This TCR beta chain stems from a study of identical twins. TCRdb recomputed calls from the 5' RACE reads with MiXCR, one row per CDR3 protein. Found here are 400,000 to 550,000 distinct CDR3 sequences, 13% to 15% of them singletons; the top ten hold around 0.98%. This clonotype came up many times. V was trimmed by 2 bases and J by 6 bases, leaving 7 bases between them. The CDR3 totals 12 residues. The data also belong to a second study, concerning yellow fever vaccine responses in identical twins.

This clonotype originated in a woman between 18 and 29 years old in good health. This chain links TRBV12-3 or TRBV12-4 with TRBJ1-1, with unresolved D. Sequencing used CD4+ T cells sorted from blood. The CDR3 DNA follows: TGTGCCAGCAGTTTATACATTTCTGAAGCTTTCTTT. Protein sequence: CASSLYISEAFF.